This passage covers 6 T cell receptor beta chains from one sample sequenced in a study of type 1 and type 2 diabetes patients. Amplification started from genomic DNA. Multiplex PCR with 30 forward and 13 reverse primers amplified the TCR beta CDR3. MiXCR, applied by TCRdb to the multiplex PCR reads, yields one record per CDR3 protein. The sample lists around 300,000 distinct CDR3 sequences, around 47% occurring once. Specimen: peripheral blood mononuclear cells (PBMCs). These TCRs come from a man aged 18 to 29 with type 2 diabetes.

The CDR3 spells CASSFLARHNEQFF. The CDR3 bases are TGTGCCAGCAGTTTTCTAGCGAGACACAATGAGCAGTTCTTC. V is TRBV28 and J is TRBJ2-1; tentatively, D is TRBD2 (6 bases). V was trimmed by 3 bases and J by 5 bases, leaving 11 bases between them. This CDR3 is built from 14 residues. Germline-derived CDR1 and CDR2 are MDHEN and SYDVKM.

Note on this clonotype: This may stem from a read error, because a much larger clone lies one nucleotide away. J is TRBJ1-1 and V is TRBV28; tentatively, D is TRBD1 (5 bases). Trimming stripped 6 bases from V and 6 bases from J, with 11 bases between. Germline loops: CDR1 MDHEN, CDR2 SYDVKM. The CDR3 is 12 residues long. As DNA, the CDR3 is TGTGCCAGCAGGCAGGGTACCGCTGAAGCTTTCTTT. It yields the protein CASRQGTAEAFF.

This chain connects TRBV19 to TRBJ2-1; no clear D gene. Deletions cut 11 bases from V and 9 bases from J, with 14 bases between. Germline-derived CDR1 and CDR2 are LNHDA and SQIVND (reference sequence). The CDR3 extends over 11 amino acids. This CDR3 is CAWSPRSEQFF. The CDR3 DNA reads as TGTGCCTGGAGTCCACGGTCTGAGCAGTTCTTC.

This chain uses TRBV30 with TRBJ2-1, with 9 nucleotides matching TRBD2. J gave up 3 bases and V 1 base, and 13 bases lay outside the gene matches. This CDR3 comprises 18 residues. CDR1 is GTSNPN and CDR2 is SVGIG in the germline V gene (reference sequence). CDR3 amino acids: CAWSGQLAGVSFYNEQFF. CDR3 in DNA: TGTGCCTGGAGTGGGCAACTAGCGGGCGTCTCTTTCTACAATGAGCAGTTCTTC.

This clonotype was found many times. The chain recombines TRBV14 with TRBJ1-6, with D unresolved. The V gene's germline CDR1 is SGHDN and CDR2 FVKESK. This CDR3 has 14 amino acids. V was shortened by 0 bases and J by 5 bases, with 5 bases between the two germline ends. The CDR3 reads CASSQEFNNSPLHF. The CDR3 DNA reads as TGTGCCAGCAGCCAAGAGTTTAATAATTCACCCCTCCACTTT.

This clonotype has only a few counts. The rearrangement links TRBV7-2 to TRBJ2-5; either TRBD1 or TRBD2 may fit D (5 bases each). Matching the DNA end better, TRBJ2-1 makes the J call doubtful. The CDR3 consists of 15 residues. Germline CDR1 reads SGHTA; CDR2 reads FQGNSA. The CDR3 loop is CASSPGPGSYNEQFF. In DNA form, the CDR3 reads TGTGCCAGCAGCCCGGGACCGGGCTCCTACAATGAGCAGTTCTTC.